Below, one T cell receptor beta chain is given with its context. These data originate in a study of blood T cell repertoires in COVID-19. In the study overall: Sample material is recorded as cDNA or gDNA derived from T cells, B-cell-depleted T cells, or PBMCs.

Germline V CDR1 and CDR2: SGDLS, YYNGEE. V lost 4 bases and J 8 bases, leaving 24 bases between the germline ends. This CDR3 has 16 amino acids. In the source study's methods: Reference gene primer amplification gave nucleated cell count estimates. TCRdb's table, derived via immunoSEQ multiplex PCR, lists solely in-frame clones and lacks some. The D gene and trimming were derived from the DNA, and the V and J assignments and clone size from that table. The data show 150,000 to 160,000 clones, about 80% seen once. This receptor was taken from a man between 60 and 75 years old with acute or convalescent COVID-19. The chain carries TRBV9 and TRBJ1-2; TRBD1 is a possible D gene (6 bases). Sequenced sample: peripheral blood. The CDR3 sequence: CASSPGAGASDGGYTF. The DNA for the CDR3 is TGTGCCAGCAGCCCAGGGGCGGGGGCCTCCGATGGGGGCTACACCTTC.